Presented here are 15 T cell receptor beta chains from one specimen sequenced in a study of human T cells and chemical hapten exposure. Time point of the sample: patch test 2, 6 weeks after DPC sensitization. As to treatment: therapeutic diphenylcyclopropenone sensitization with weekly scalp DPC. MiXCR was run by TCRdb on the RACE reads, yielding one entry per CDR3 protein. The table lists 110,000 to 150,000 distinct CDR3 sequences, about 10% of them singletons. This specimen was whole blood, taken in connection with sensitization to the hapten diphenylcyclopropenone (DPC). These TCRs come from a woman aged 50 to 60 with alopecia areata. Some clones in this sample may be carry-over from other donors' samples.

The chain couples TRBV5-1 to TRBJ1-5; no firm D call. V lost 4 bases to trimming and J lost 3 bases, with 14 bases between them. The CDR3 totals 15 residues. Germline CDR1 SGHRS, CDR2 YFSETQ. CDR3: CASSLDDGYNQPQHF. CDR3 nucleotide sequence: TGCGCCAGCAGCCTGGACGACGGATACAATCAGCCCCAGCATTTT.

This clonotype was seen more than once but under ten times. The rearrangement links TRBV5-1 to TRBJ2-3, with 8 bases matching TRBD2. With V trimmed by 1 base and J by 2 bases, 6 bases remained unmatched. The CDR3 extends over 16 amino acids. The germline V gene encodes CDR1 SGHRS and CDR2 YFSETQ. CDR3 amino acids: CASSLSGGRSTDTQYF. For the CDR3, the DNA is TGCGCCAGCAGCTTGAGCGGCGGGAGGTCCACAGATACGCAGTATTTT.

This clonotype came up a few times. This chain connects TRBV5-1 to TRBJ2-5; no definite D call. The CDR3 is 16 amino acids. Deletions cut 3 bases from V and 1 base from J, with 16 bases between. Germline CDR1 SGHRS, CDR2 YFSETQ. CDR3 nucleotide sequence: TGCGCCAGCAGCTATTCCGACCCAACCTCCCAAGAGACCCAGTACTTC. It codes for CASSYSDPTSQETQYF.

This sequence joins TRBV7-9 and TRBJ2-6; tentatively, D is TRBD2 (6 bases). The CDR3 contains 18 residues. V lost 5 bases to trimming and J lost 0 bases, with 17 bases between them. Germline lookup yields CDR1 SEHNR and CDR2 FQNEAQ (reference sequence). The DNA of the CDR3 is TGTGCCAGCAGCCAAGGGTTAGGGGACTCCTCTGGGGCCAACGTCCTGACTTTC. Its translation: CASSQGLGDSSGANVLTF.

In its sample, this clonotype was seen a few times. The rearrangement joins TRBV29-1 to TRBJ2-1, with 13 nucleotides matching TRBD2. CDR3 length: 14 residues. Per the germline V gene, CDR1 is SQVTM and CDR2 is ANQGSEA. V trimming: 5 bases; J trimming: 9 bases; junction bases outside the gene matches: 7. CDR3 residues: CSVFGGLAGVEQFF. The CDR3 region has the DNA TGCAGCGTTTTCGGCGGACTAGCGGGAGTTGAGCAGTTCTTC.

The chain employs TRBV18 and TRBJ2-5, with D tentatively TRBD1 (6 bases). With 5 bases removed from V and 4 bases from J, the gap between germline ends came to 11 bases. Germline V CDR1 and CDR2: KGHSH, LQKENI. The CDR3 length is 13 residues. The CDR3 loop reads CASSTDSGETQYF. The DNA for the CDR3 is TGTGCCAGCTCAACGGACAGCGGAGAGACCCAGTACTTC. The full variable domain, its missing parts supplied by reference TRBV18 and TRBJ2-5, is NAGVMQNPRHLVRRRGQEARLRCSPMKGHSHVYWYRQLPEEGLKFMVYLQKENIIDESGMPKERFSAEFPKEGPSILRIQQVVRGDSAAYFCASSTDSGETQYFGPGTRLLVL.

This chain uses TRBV11-2 with TRBJ2-3; TRBD2 aligns across 13 bases. The V gene's germline CDR1 is SGHAT and CDR2 FQNNGV. Trimming cost V 5 bases and J 6 bases; bases outside gene matches: 11. The CDR3 length is 17 residues. The chain's CDR3 is CASSPRRTSGSRDTQYF. In nucleotides, the CDR3 is TGTGCCAGCAGCCCCCGCCGGACTAGCGGGAGCAGGGATACGCAGTATTTT.

Written as DNA, the CDR3 is TGTGCCAGCAGTAACACCCGGACAGGGGTGACGTCCTACGAGCAGTACTTC. It encodes CASSNTRTGVTSYEQYF. The rearrangement uses TRBV6-2 or TRBV6-3 and TRBJ2-7, with 9 bases matching TRBD1. The CDR3 spans 17 residues. Germline loops: CDR1 MNHEY, CDR2 SVGEGT. V lost 5 bases, J lost 1 base, and 12 bases stayed unmatched.

The V call is TRBV18, the J call TRBJ2-1; TRBD1 might be the D (5 bases). V lost 3 bases, J lost 8 bases, and 14 bases lay in between. In germline, CDR1 is KGHSH, CDR2 LQKENI. CDR3 size: 14 residues. In DNA, the CDR3 is TGTGCCAGCTCACCGCAGACAGTTTTCCATGAGCAGTTCTTC. Its translation is CASSPQTVFHEQFF.

This clonotype was observed a handful of times. The V and J genes are TRBV6-2 or TRBV6-3 and TRBJ2-2; 10 nucleotides align to TRBD2. CDR1 MNHEY and CDR2 SVGEGT come from the germline V gene. The V gene end was trimmed by 6 bases and the J gene end by 4 bases; junction bases not matched to a gene: 5. The CDR3 length is 15 residues. The CDR3 loop is CASRALAGFTGELFF. The CDR3 DNA reads as TGTGCCAGCAGAGCACTAGCGGGGTTCACCGGGGAGCTGTTTTTT.

In this sample, this clonotype turned up many times. The rearrangement uses TRBV6-2 or TRBV6-3 and TRBJ2-1; D may be TRBD1 or TRBD2 (6 bases each). Germline V gene lookup returns CDR1 MNHEY and CDR2 SVGEGT. The ends were cut back, 7 bases at V and 4 bases at J, with 20 bases in the middle. The CDR3 contains 16 residues. CDR3 nucleotide sequence: TGTGCCAGCAATGGGGCCCGGGCGGGACAATACAATGAGCAGTTCTTC. Translating it yields CASNGARAGQYNEQFF.

In regard to this clonotype: This may come from a read error, since a much larger clone is one base off. The chain couples TRBV7-2 to TRBJ2-7; 14 bases are a match to TRBD2. Per germline, CDR1 SGHTA and CDR2 FQGNSA. The V and J ends lost 5 bases and 4 bases, in that order; junction bases with no gene match: 10. CDR3 length: 17 amino acids. This CDR3 is CASSAATSGRAGYEQYF. CDR3 bases: TGTGCCAGCAGCGCCGCGACTAGCGGGAGGGCCGGGTACGAGCAGTACTTC.

This clonotype occurred many times. V and J are TRBV7-3 and TRBJ2-1; possible D gene TRBD2, 5 bases. CDR1 is SGHTA, CDR2 FQGTGA, per germline. This CDR3 is built from 13 residues. With 5 bases removed from V and 10 bases from J, the gap between germline ends came to 15 bases. The CDR3 loop is CASSLAGVGEQFF. The CDR3 region has the DNA TGTGCCAGCAGCCTCGCGGGTGTGGGGGAGCAGTTCTTC.

This rearrangement joins TRBV18 to TRBJ2-5; no definite D call. The CDR3 covers 15 residues. V dropped 4 bases and J dropped 0 bases, with 12 bases sitting between them. Germline assignment: CDR1 KGHSH and CDR2 LQKENI. The CDR3 protein is CASSRAKGYQETQYF. The CDR3 nucleotides read TGTGCCAGCTCACGGGCGAAGGGATACCAAGAGACCCAGTACTTC.

This clonotype was seen repeatedly, ten times or more. This chain connects TRBV25-1 to TRBJ1-5; 8 bases are shared with TRBD1. Germline CDR1 is MGHDK and CDR2 is SYGVNS. V lost 7 bases, J lost 1 base, and 3 bases stayed unmatched. CDR3 size: 14 residues. The CDR3 bases are TGTGCCAGCACGGACAGGGCGAGCAATCAGCCCCAGCATTTT. Its protein product is CASTDRASNQPQHF. The full variable domain, in which reference TRBV25-1 and TRBJ1-5 provide the parts outside the CDR3, is EADIYQTPRYLVIGTGKKITLECSQTMGHDKMYWYQQDPGMELHLIHYSYGVNSTEKGDLSSESTVSRIRTEHFPLTLESARPSHTSQYLCASTDRASNQPQHFGDGTRLSIL.